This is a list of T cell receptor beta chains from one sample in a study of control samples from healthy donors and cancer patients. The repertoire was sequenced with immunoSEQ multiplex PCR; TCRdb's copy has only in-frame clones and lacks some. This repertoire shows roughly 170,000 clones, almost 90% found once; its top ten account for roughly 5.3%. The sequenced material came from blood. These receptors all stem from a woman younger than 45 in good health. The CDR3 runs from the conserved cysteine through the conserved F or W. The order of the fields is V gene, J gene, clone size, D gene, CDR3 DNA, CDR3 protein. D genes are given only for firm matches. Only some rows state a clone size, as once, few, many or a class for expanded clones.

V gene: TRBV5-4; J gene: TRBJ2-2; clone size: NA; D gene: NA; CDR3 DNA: TGTGCCAGCAGCTTGGAGGTCACCGGGGAGCTGTTTTTT; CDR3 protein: CASSLEVTGELFF
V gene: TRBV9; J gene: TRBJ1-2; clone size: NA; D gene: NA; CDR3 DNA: TGTGCCAGCAGCGTAGACGGGGCAGACTATGGCTACACCTTC; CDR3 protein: CASSVDGADYGYTF
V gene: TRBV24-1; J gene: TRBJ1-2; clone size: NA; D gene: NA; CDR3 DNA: TGTGCCACCAGTGATTTTTATGGCTACACCTTC; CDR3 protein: CATSDFYGYTF
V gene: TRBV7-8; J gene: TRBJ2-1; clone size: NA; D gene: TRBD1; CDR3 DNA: TGTGCCAGCAGCGAGGACAGGGTGCATGAGCAGTTCTTC; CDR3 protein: CASSEDRVHEQFF
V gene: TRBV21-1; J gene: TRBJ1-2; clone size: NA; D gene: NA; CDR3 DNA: TGTGCCAGCACCAGTGGGCGGGGCCTCACTAACTATGGCTACACCTTC; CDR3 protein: CASTSGRGLTNYGYTF
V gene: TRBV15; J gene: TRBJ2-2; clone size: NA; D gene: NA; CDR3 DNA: TGTGCCACCAGCAAGTACACCGGGGAGCTGTTTTTT; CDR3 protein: CATSKYTGELFF
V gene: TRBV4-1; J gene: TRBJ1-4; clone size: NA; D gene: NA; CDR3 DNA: TGCGCCAGCAGCCCCCAGGGGCCATCTGCAACTAATGAAAAACTGTTTTTT; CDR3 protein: CASSPQGPSATNEKLFF
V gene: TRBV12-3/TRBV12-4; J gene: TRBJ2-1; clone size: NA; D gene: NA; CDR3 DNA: TGTGCCAGCGCCCCCACCCACAATGAGCAGTTCTTC; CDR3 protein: CASAPTHNEQFF
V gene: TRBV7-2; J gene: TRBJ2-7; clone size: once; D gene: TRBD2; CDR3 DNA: TGTGCCAGCAGCTTAGTACTAGCGGGACGAGAGCAGTACTTC; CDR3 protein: CASSLVLAGREQYF
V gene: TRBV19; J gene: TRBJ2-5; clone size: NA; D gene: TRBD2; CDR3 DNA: TGTGCCAGTAGTCTAGGGACTAGCGGGGGGTCAGAGACCCAGTACTTC; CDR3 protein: CASSLGTSGGSETQYF
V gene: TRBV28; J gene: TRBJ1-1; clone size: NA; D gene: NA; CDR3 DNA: TGTGCCAGCAGTCTAGGGGGGGGGAACACTGAAGCTTTCTTT; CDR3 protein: CASSLGGGNTEAFF
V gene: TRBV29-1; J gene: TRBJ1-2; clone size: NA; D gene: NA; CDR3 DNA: TGCAGCGCCAGTAACAGGAACAACTATGGCTACACCTTC; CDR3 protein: CSASNRNNYGYTF
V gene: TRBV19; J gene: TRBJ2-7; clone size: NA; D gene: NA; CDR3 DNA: TGTGCCAGTAGCTGGGACACCTCCTACGAGCAGTACTTC; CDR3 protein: CASSWDTSYEQYF
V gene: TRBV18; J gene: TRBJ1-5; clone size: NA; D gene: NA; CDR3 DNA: TGTGCCAGCTCACCGGGTTCGTCACCTGATAATCAGCCCCAGCATTTT; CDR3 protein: CASSPGSSPDNQPQHF
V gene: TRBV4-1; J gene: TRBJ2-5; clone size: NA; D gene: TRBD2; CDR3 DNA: TGCGCCAGCAGCCAAGATCCTAGCGGTCAAGAGACCCAGTACTTC; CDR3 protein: CASSQDPSGQETQYF
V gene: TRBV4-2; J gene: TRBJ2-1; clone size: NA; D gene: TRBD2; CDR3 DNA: TGTGCCAGCAGCTCCCGGAGTAGCGGGAAGGGGAGCTCCTACAATGAGCAGTTCTTC; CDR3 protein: CASSSRSSGKGSSYNEQFF
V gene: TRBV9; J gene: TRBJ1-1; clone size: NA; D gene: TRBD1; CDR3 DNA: TGTGCCAGCAGCGCCTACAGGGGGCGCGGCACTGAAGCTTTCTTT; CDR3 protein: CASSAYRGRGTEAFF
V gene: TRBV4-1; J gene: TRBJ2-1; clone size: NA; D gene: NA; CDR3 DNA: TGCGCCAGCAGCCAATTTCTGGGTGAGCAGTTCTTC; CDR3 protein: CASSQFLGEQFF
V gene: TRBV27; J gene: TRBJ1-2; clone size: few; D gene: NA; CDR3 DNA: TGTGCCAGCAGTTCCGGGGATGGCTACACCTTC; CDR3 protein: CASSSGDGYTF
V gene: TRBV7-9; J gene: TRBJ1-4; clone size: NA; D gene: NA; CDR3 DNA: TGTGCCAGCAGCTTAGGAGACAGATTTAATGAAAAACTGTTTTTT; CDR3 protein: CASSLGDRFNEKLFF
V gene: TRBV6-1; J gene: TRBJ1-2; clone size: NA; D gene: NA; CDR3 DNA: TGTGCCAGCAGTGACCCAGGCAGTAACTATGGCTACACCTTC; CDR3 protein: CASSDPGSNYGYTF
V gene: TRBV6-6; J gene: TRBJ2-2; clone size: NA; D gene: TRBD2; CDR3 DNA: TGTGCCAGCAGACGGACTAGCGGAAACACCGGGGAGCTGTTTTTT; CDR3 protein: CASRRTSGNTGELFF
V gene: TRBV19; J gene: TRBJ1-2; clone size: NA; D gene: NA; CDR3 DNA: TGTGCCAGTCTGGGCGATTGGATCTATGGCTACACCTTC; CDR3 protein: CASLGDWIYGYTF
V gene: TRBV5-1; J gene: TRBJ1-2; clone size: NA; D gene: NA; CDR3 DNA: TGCGCCAGCAGGAGGTACTATGGCTACACCTTC; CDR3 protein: CASRRYYGYTF
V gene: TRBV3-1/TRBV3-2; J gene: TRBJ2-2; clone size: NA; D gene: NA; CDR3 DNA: TGTGCCAGCAGCCAAGCTTCGAGTCGTGCCTCCCGGGTGGGCGGGGAGCTGTTTTTT; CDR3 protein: CASSQASSRASRVGGELFF
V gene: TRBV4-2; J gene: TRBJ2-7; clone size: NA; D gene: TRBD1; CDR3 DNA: TGTGCCAGCAGCCAAGCAGGGGGCGCCTCCTACGAGCAGTACTTC; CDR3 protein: CASSQAGGASYEQYF
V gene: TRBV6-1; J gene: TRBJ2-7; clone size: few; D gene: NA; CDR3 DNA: TGTGCCAGCAGTGAAGCGGGGACTGTCCCCTACGAGCAGTACTTC; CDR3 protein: CASSEAGTVPYEQYF
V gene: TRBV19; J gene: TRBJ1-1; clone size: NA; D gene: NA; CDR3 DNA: TGTGCCAGTAGCGCAGGGTTCACTGAAGCTTTCTTT; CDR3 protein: CASSAGFTEAFF
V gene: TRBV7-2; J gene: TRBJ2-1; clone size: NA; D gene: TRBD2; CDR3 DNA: TGTGCCAGCAGGCGGACCGGGGGACTAGGCAATGAGCAGTTCTTC; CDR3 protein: CASRRTGGLGNEQFF
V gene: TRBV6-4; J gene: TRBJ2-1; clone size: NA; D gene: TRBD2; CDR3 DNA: TGTGCCAGCAGCCCAGCGGGAGATGCTTACAATGAGCAGTTCTTC; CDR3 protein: CASSPAGDAYNEQFF
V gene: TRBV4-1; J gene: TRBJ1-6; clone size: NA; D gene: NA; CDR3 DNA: TGCGCCAGCAGACAATCCGCAGGGGTCAGGAGTTCACCCCTCCACTTT; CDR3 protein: CASRQSAGVRSSPLHF
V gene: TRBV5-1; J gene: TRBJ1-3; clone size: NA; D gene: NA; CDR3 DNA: TGCGCCAGCAGCTTTGACACTTACTCGAGCTCTGGAAACACCATATATTTT; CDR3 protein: CASSFDTYSSSGNTIYF
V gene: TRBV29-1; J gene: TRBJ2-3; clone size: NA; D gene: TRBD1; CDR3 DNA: TGCAGCGTTGAAGATAGAGCGGGACAGGGGCCCTGGGATACGCAGTATTTT; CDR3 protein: CSVEDRAGQGPWDTQYF
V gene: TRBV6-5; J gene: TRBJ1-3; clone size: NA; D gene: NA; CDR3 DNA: TGTGCCAGCAGTTACTCGGTAGGGTTGAGAAACACCATATATTTT; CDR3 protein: CASSYSVGLRNTIYF
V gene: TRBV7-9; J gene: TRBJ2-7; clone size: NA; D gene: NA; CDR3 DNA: TGTGCCAGCAGCTTATACTGGGCAGGGATCCCCTACGAGCAGTACTTC; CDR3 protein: CASSLYWAGIPYEQYF
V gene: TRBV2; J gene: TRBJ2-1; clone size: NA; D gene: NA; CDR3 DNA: TGTGCCAGCAGAGCAGGGACCTACAATGAGCAGTTCTTC; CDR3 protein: CASRAGTYNEQFF
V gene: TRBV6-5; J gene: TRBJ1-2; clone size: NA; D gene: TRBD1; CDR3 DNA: TGTGCCAGCAGTTACTCGTCCGCAGGGGGCTATGGCTACACCTTC; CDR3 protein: CASSYSSAGGYGYTF
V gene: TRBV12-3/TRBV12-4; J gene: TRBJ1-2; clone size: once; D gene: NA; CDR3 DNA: TGTGCCAGCACCTTGGACGGCTATGGCTACACCTTC; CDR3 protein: CASTLDGYGYTF
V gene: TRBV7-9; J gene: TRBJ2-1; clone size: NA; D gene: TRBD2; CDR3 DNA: TGTGCCAGCAGCTGGACTAGCGCTTACAATGAGCAGTTCTTC; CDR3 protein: CASSWTSAYNEQFF
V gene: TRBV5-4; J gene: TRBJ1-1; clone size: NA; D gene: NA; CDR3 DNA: TGTGCCAGCAGCTTGGCCCTCGGCCCGTCCACTGAAGCTTTCTTT; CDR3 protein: CASSLALGPSTEAFF
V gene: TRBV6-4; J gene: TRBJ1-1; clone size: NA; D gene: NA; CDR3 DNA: TGTGCCAGCAGAAACAGGGACCCGAACACTGAAGCTTTCTTT; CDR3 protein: CASRNRDPNTEAFF
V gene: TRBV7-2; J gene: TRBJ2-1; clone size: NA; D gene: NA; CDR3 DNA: TGTGCCAGCAGCTTAGATCACAGTGGAAAGCAGTTCTTC; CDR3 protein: CASSLDHSGKQFF
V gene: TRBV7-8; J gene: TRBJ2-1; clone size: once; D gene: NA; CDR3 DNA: TGTGCCAGCAGCCTGACCCGACAGTACAATGAGCAGTTCTTC; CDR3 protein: CASSLTRQYNEQFF
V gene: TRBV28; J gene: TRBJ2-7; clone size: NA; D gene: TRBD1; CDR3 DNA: TGTGCCAGCTCCCTTTTCGGGCAGGGGGCTGACGAGCAGTACTTC; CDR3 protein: CASSLFGQGADEQYF
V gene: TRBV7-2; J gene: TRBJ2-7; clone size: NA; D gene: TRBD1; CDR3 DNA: TGTGCCAGCAGCACAGACGGGCAGGGGGCCTACGAGCAGTACTTC; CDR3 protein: CASSTDGQGAYEQYF
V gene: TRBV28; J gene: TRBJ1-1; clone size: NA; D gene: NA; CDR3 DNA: TGTGCCAGCAGTCCATCCAGGGCCGGCGACCCTGAAGCTTTCTTT; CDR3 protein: CASSPSRAGDPEAFF
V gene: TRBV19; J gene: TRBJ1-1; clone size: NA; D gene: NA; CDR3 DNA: TGTGCCAGTAGTATAGATCTAATTAGAGGTGGCACCGGGACGACCGCTTTCTTT; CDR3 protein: CASSIDLIRGGTGTTAFF
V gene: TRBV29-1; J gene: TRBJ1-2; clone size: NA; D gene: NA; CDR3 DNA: TGCAGCGTTCGGCGCAGGGACTATGGCTACACCTTC; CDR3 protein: CSVRRRDYGYTF
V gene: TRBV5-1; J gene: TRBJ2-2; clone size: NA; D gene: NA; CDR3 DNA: TGCGCCAGCAGGACTGCCGACACCGGGGAGCTGTTTTTT; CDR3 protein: CASRTADTGELFF
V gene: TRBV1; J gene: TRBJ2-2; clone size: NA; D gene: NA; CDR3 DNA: TGCACCAGCAACTACCGGGACTCGAACACCGGGGAGCTGTTTTTT; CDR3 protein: CTSNYRDSNTGELFF
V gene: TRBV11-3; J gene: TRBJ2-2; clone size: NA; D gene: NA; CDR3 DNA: TGTGCCAGCAGCGGCTCGGGGACCGGGGAGCTGTTTTTT; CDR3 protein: CASSGSGTGELFF
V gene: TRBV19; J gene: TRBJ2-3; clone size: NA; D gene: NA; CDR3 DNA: TGTGCCAGTAGTGAATCGGGGTCCTCCACAGATACGCAGTATTTT; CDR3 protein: CASSESGSSTDTQYF
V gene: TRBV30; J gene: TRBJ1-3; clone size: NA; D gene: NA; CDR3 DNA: TGTGCCTGGGTCGCTGGCAGCTCTGGAAACACCATATATTTT; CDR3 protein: CAWVAGSSGNTIYF
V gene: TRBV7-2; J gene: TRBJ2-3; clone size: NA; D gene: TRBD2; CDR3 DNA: TGTGCCAGCAGCTTAGCTGGGACTAGCGGGATCGGCTCCGATACGCAGTATTTT; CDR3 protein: CASSLAGTSGIGSDTQYF
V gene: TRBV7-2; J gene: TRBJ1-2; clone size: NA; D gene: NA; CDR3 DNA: TGTGCCAGCAGCGAGGGCGGCGGGGGAAACTATGGCTACACCTTC; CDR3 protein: CASSEGGGGNYGYTF
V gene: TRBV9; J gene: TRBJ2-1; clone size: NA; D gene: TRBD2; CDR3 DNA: TGTGCCAGCAGCGTAGACGGGGGGGTTTACAATGAGCAGTTCTTC; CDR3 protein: CASSVDGGVYNEQFF
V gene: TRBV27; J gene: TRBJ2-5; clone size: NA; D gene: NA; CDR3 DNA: TGTGCCAGCTCTCCGAGGGCCCGAACACAAGAGACCCAGTACTTC; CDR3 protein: CASSPRARTQETQYF
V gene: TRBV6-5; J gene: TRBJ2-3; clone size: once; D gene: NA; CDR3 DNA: TGTGCCAGCAGTCCCCTAGCGGATACGCAGTATTTT; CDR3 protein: CASSPLADTQYF
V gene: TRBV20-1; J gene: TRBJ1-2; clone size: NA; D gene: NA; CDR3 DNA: TGCAGTGCTTCGGGCGACTATGGCTACACCTTC; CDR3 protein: CSASGDYGYTF
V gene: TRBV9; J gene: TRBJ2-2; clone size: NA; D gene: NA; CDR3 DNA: TGTGCCAGCAGCGTAGAATTGGGACCCAACAACGGGGAGCTGTTTTTT; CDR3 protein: CASSVELGPNNGELFF